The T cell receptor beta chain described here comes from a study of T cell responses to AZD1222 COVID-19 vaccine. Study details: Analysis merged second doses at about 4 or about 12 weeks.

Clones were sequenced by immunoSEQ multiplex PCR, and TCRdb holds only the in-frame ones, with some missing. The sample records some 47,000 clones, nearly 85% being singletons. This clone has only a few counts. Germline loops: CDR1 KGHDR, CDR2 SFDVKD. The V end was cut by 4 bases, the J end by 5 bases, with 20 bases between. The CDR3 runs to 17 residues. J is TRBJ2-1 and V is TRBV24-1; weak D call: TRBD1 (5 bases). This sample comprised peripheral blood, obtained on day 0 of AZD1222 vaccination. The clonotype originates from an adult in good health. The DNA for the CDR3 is TGTGCCACCAGTGACCGGGCAGGGATAACTCTCGACAATGAGCAGTTCTTC. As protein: CATSDRAGITLDNEQFF.